This T cell receptor (beta chain) emerged from a study of cytomegalovirus exposure and HLA in healthy donors. Points from the study as a whole: Upon later analysis, HLA-associated TCR beta chains proved more clonally expanded than other, equally common chains. The study flagged about 160 TCR beta chains as cytomegalovirus-associated.

This CDR3 has 15 residues. Trimming stripped 6 bases from V and 3 bases from J, with 18 bases between. In germline, CDR1 is MNHEY, CDR2 SVGAGI. In regard to this clone: Antigen specificity is unknown.

Although they were nominally healthy when sampled, donors likely had unrecorded immune exposures. PCR was performed using 60 Vbeta and 13 Jbeta primers. TCRdb's copy holds only in-frame clones and misses some; the assay was immunoSEQ multiplex PCR. This table has approximately 180,000 clones, 70% to 90% appearing once. The V call is TRBV6-5, the J call TRBJ2-7; a weak D match, TRBD1 (6 bases). Material for sequencing was PBMCs. The clonotype was recovered from a woman aged 30 to 39 in good health and CMV-seronegative. This chain's CDR3 is CASSPEDRRHYEQYF. CDR3 DNA: TGTGCCAGCAGCCCTGAGGACAGACGACACTACGAGCAGTACTTC.